This T cell receptor beta chain was documented in a study of response to subunit inactivated influenza vaccine. Germline V gene sequence: CDR1 MDHEN, CDR2 SYDVKM. The CDR3 covers 15 residues. Trimming took 5 bases from V and 5 from J; bases not matched to a gene: 5. TCRdb re-derived calls from the RT-PCR reads in MiXCR, one entry per CDR3 protein. The sample records just under 550,000 distinct CDR3 sequences, around 25% being singletons. The sample was also linked to a second study, of T cells expressing NK-cell markers. As reported in that work: What made the TCR beta cDNA was 5'RACE template switching with UMIs. Seropositivity for HCMV was found in most of the eight sequenced donors, with one seronegative. In several experiments, an anti-gamma-delta TCR antibody restricted sorting to alpha-beta TCR T cells. Of CD8+ T cells, 1.0-7.0% belonged to dominant NKG2C+ clonotypes in five or six donors. The HCMV specificity of the expanded NKG2C+ T cell clones stayed unresolved.

The starting material was CD4+ T cells sorted from PBMCs, obtained 11 to 12 days after vaccination. The rearrangement joins TRBV28 to TRBJ2-3; 12 bases agree with TRBD2. The TCR sequence derives from a man between 45 and 60 years old who received an inactivated influenza vaccine. In DNA form, the CDR3 reads TGTGCCAGCAGTCCTAGCGGGAGGGCCATAGATACGCAGTATTTT. Translating it yields CASSPSGRAIDTQYF.